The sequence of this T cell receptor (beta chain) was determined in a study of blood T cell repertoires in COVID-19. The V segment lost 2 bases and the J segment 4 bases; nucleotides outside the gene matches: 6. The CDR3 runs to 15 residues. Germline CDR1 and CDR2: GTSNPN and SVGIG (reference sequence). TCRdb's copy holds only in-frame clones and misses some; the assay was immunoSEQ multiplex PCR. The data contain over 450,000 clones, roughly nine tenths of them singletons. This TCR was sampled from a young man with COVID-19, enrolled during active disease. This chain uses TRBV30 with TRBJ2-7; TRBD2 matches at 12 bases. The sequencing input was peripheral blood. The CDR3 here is CAWSKRTSGTYEQYF. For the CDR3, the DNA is TGTGCCTGGAGTAAAAGGACTAGCGGGACTTACGAGCAGTACTTC.